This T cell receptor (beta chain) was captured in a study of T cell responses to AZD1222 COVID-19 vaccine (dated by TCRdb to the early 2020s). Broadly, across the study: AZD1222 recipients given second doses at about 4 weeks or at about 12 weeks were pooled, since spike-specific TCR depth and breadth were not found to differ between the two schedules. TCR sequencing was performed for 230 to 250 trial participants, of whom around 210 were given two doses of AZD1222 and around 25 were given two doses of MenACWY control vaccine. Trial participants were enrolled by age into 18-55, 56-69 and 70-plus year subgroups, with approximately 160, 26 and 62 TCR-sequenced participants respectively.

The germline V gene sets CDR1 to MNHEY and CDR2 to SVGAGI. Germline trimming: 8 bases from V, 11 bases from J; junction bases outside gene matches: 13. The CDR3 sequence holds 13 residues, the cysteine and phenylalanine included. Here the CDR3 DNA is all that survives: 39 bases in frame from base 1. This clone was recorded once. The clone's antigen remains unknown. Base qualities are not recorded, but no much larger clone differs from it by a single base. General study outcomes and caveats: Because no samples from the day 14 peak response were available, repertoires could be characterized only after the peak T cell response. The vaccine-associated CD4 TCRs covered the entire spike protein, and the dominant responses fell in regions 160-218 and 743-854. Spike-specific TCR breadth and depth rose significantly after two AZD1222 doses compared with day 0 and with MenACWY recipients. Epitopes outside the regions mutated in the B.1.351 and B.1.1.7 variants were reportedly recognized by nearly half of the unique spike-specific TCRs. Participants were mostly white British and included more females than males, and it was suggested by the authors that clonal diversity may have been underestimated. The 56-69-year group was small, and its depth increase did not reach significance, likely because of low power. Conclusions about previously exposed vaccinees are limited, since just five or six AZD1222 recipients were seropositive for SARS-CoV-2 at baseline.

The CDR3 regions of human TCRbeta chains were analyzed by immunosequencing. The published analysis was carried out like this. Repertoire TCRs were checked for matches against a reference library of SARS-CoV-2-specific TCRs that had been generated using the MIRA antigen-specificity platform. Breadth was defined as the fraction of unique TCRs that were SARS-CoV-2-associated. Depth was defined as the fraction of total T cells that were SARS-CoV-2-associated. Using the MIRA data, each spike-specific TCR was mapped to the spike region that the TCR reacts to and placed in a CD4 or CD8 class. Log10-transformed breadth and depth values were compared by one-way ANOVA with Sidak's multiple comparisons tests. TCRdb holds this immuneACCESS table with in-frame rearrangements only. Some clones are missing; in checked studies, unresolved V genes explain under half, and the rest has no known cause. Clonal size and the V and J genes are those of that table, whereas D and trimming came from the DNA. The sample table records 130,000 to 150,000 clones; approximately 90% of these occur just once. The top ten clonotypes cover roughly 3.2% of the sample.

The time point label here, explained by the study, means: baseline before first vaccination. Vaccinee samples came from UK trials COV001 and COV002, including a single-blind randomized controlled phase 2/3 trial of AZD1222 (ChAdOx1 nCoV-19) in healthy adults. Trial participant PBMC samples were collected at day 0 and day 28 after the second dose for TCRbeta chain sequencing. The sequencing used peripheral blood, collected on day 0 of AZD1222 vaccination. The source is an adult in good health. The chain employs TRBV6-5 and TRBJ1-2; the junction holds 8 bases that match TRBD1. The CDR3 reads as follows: CASGGAGTGAYTF. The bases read TGTGCCAGCGGGGGCGCCGGGACAGGCGCTTACACCTTC.